A single sample gave rise to the 28 T cell receptor beta chains below, sequenced in a study of T cell clonotyping in hematopoietic cell transplantation. Repertoires were generated with immunoSEQ multiplex PCR, while TCRdb's copy carries only in-frame clones and drops some. Found here are 7,000 to 8,500 clones, approximately 96% of them singletons; the top ten hold 0.45%. Sequencing used PBMCs, obtained 30 days after allogeneic stem cell transplant. These receptors originate from a male patient in his thirties or forties who had an allogeneic stem cell transplant from a related donor, so the T cells may come from the graft donor. Some clones in this sample may be carry-over from other donors' samples.

On this clone: The sample contains more than one DNA sequence encoding this CDR3. The chain joins TRBV6-5 to TRBJ1-1, with D unclear. The CDR3 has 12 residues. Germline lookup yields CDR1 MNHEY and CDR2 SVGAGI. V was pared by 7 bases and J by 3 bases, with 9 bases between. The CDR3 here is CASNNAYTEAFF. CDR3 nucleotides: TGTGCCAGCAACAACGCGTACACTGAAGCTTTCTTT.

The chain recombines TRBV13 with TRBJ2-1, with 9 bases lining up with TRBD1. CDR1 is PRHDT and CDR2 is FYEKMQ in the germline V gene (reference sequence). The CDR3 is 17 residues long. The J segment lost 0 bases and the V segment lost 5 bases, leaving 8 bases of the junction unmatched. The CDR3 region is CASSLGTGRSSYNEQFF. Here the CDR3 DNA reads TGTGCCAGCAGCCTCGGGACAGGGAGATCCTCCTACAATGAGCAGTTCTTC. The whole variable domain, remainder taken from reference TRBV13 and TRBJ2-1, is AAGVIQSPRHLIKEKRETATLKCYPIPRHDTVYWYQQGPGQDPQFLISFYEKMQSDKGSIPDRFSAQQFSDYHSELNMSSLELGDSALYFCASSLGTGRSSYNEQFFGPGTRLTVL.

This chain connects TRBV30 to TRBJ1-2, with 8 bases fitting TRBD1. After removal of 5 bases from V and 5 bases from J, the junction contained 4 bases not matched to a gene. From germline, CDR1 is GTSNPN and CDR2 SVGIG (reference sequence). The CDR3 is 12 amino acids. CDR3 sequence reads: CAWGQGPYGYTF. The CDR3, as DNA: TGTGCCTGGGGACAGGGACCTTATGGCTACACCTTC. The full variable domain, completed using reference TRBV30 and TRBJ1-2, is SQTIHQWPATLVQPVGSPLSLECTVEGTSNPNLYWYRQAAGRGLQLLFYSVGIGQISSEVPQNLSASRPQDRQFILSSKKLLLSDSGFYLCAWGQGPYGYTFGSGTRLTVV.

V and J are TRBV2 and TRBJ2-2; the D gene is possibly TRBD1 (6 bases). V gave up 3 bases and J gave up 0 bases, with 11 bases separating them. CDR3 length equals 16 residues. The germline V gene encodes CDR1 SNHLY and CDR2 FYNNEI. In nucleotides, the CDR3 is TGTGCCAGCAGTGACCAACAGGGCTCGAACACCGGGGAGCTGTTTTTT. Its protein product is CASSDQQGSNTGELFF. Variable domain in full (rest from reference TRBV2 and TRBJ2-2): EPEVTQTPSHQVTQMGQEVILRCVPISNHLYFYWYRQILGQKVEFLVSFYNNEISEKSEIFDDQFSVERPDGSNFTLKIRSTKLEDSAMYFCASSDQQGSNTGELFFGEGSRLTVL.

The chain employs TRBV7-2 and TRBJ1-2; no reliable D call. Deletions cut 1 base from V and 5 bases from J, with 14 bases between. The V gene's germline CDR1 is SGHTA and CDR2 FQGNSA. The CDR3 is made up of 15 amino acids. The CDR3 here is CASSLEGTRVYGYTF. In DNA form, the CDR3 reads TGTGCCAGCAGCTTAGAAGGCACCCGGGTTTATGGCTACACCTTC.

The chain couples TRBV11-3 to TRBJ1-1; TRBD1 matches at 8 bases. This CDR3 spans 14 amino acids. From germline, CDR1 is SGHNT and CDR2 YENEEA. Germline trimming cut 2 bases from V and 2 bases from J; bases unmatched to any gene: 1. Here the CDR3 reads CASSLSGGNTEAFF. The DNA of the CDR3 is TGTGCCAGCAGCTTATCAGGGGGCAACACTGAAGCTTTCTTT.

The chain couples TRBV4-3 to TRBJ1-1; TRBD1 matches at 7 bases. The CDR3 length is 15 residues. The V and J ends lost 1 base and 1 base, in that order; junction bases with no gene match: 3. Looked up from germline, CDR1 is LGHNA and CDR2 is YSLEER. CDR3 bases: TGCGCCAGCAGCCAAGCGGACAGGCGGAACACTGAAGCTTTCTTT. Amino acid sequence: CASSQADRRNTEAFF.

The chain combines TRBV19 with TRBJ1-6; D ambiguous. CDR3 length: 12 amino acids. Germline V gene data show CDR1 as LNHDA and CDR2 as SQIVND (reference sequence). With 3 bases removed from V and 7 bases from J, the gap between germline ends came to 4 bases. Written as DNA, the CDR3 is TGTGCCAGTAGTATTGGAAATTCACCCCTCCACTTT. Translating gives CASSIGNSPLHF.

The chain is built from TRBV6-6 and TRBJ2-7; D is possibly TRBD1 (5 bases). The CDR3 consists of 15 residues. Trimming took 3 bases from V and 5 from J, leaving 17 bases between them. Germline V lookup: CDR1 MNHNY, CDR2 SVGAGI (reference sequence). This chain's CDR3 is CASSYMGPYSNEQYF. In nucleotides, the CDR3 is TGTGCCAGCAGTTATATGGGGCCGTATAGTAACGAGCAGTACTTC.

The V and J genes are TRBV5-4 and TRBJ1-1; D unclear. This CDR3 has 16 residues. Germline V lookup: CDR1 SGHNT, CDR2 YYREEE (reference sequence). V lost 1 base and J 1 base, leaving 14 bases between the germline ends. CDR3 sequence: CASSLRSGWANTEAFF. The CDR3 DNA reads TGTGCCAGCAGCTTGAGGTCTGGGTGGGCGAACACTGAAGCTTTCTTT.

The chain has TRBV27 and TRBJ2-1; the match to TRBD1 covers 8 bases. Germline values: CDR1 MNHEY, CDR2 SMNVEV (reference sequence). V lost 7 bases and J lost 0; bases outside the gene matches: 17. The CDR3 has 19 amino acids. The CDR3 DNA is TGTGCCAGCACCCTACACGGGACAGGACTTGTTAGCTCCTACAATGAGCAGTTCTTC. Protein product: CASTLHGTGLVSSYNEQFF.

This chain uses TRBV5-1 with TRBJ2-1; 10 nucleotides match TRBD2. The length of the CDR3 is 15 residues. Germline V CDR1 and CDR2: SGHRS, YFSETQ. The V gene end was trimmed by 0 bases and the J gene end by 5 bases; junction bases not matched to a gene: 2. CDR3 sequence reads: CASSLVLAGNNEQFF. In DNA, the CDR3 is TGCGCCAGCAGCTTGGTACTAGCGGGAAACAATGAGCAGTTCTTC.

The V and J genes are TRBV23-1 and TRBJ2-7; tentatively, D is TRBD2 (5 bases). TRBV23-1 carries the ORF label, with uncertain function. This CDR3 comprises 15 residues. Trimming stripped 6 bases from V and 3 bases from J, with 18 bases between. CDR3 loop: CASSPPPGKGYEQYF. The CDR3 DNA sequence: TGCGCCAGCAGCCCACCCCCGGGGAAGGGCTACGAGCAGTACTTC.

The chain has TRBV29-1 and TRBJ1-5, with a weak D call TRBD1 (6 bases). V shed 5 bases and J shed 0 bases, with 8 bases lying between them. The CDR3 totals 13 residues. The germline V gene has CDR1 SQVTM and CDR2 ANQGSEA. In DNA form, the CDR3 reads TGCAGCGTTAGACAGGATAGCAATCAGCCCCAGCATTTT. Protein product: CSVRQDSNQPQHF.

In its sample, this clone was seen a few times. The DNA for the CDR3 is TGTGCCAGCAGCCAAGGAGTCAATCAGCCCCAGCATTTT. Encoded protein: CASSQGVNQPQHF. The gene calls are TRBV4-2 and TRBJ1-5; D is unresolved. The CDR3 runs 13 residues. Germline assignment: CDR1 LGHNA and CDR2 YNFKEQ. V was pared by 1 base and J by 3 bases, with 4 bases between.

This chain joins TRBV5-1 and TRBJ1-6; 8 bases align to TRBD1. V shed 5 bases, J shed 7 bases, and the junction held 5 bases outside the gene matches. Germline CDR1 reads SGHRS; CDR2 reads YFSETQ. This CDR3 contains 14 residues. The CDR3 coding sequence is TGCGCCAGCAGTCAGACAGGGGAAAATTCACCCCTCCACTTT. Its translation is CASSQTGENSPLHF.

V is TRBV6-6 and J is TRBJ2-5, with D tentatively TRBD1 (6 bases). V shed 5 bases and J shed 6 bases, with 13 bases lying between them. The CDR3 is made up of 13 amino acids. Germline-derived CDR1 and CDR2 are MNHNY and SVGAGI (reference sequence). CDR3 protein: CASSPGVLQTQYF. CDR3 bases: TGTGCCAGCAGTCCAGGGGTATTGCAGACCCAGTACTTC.

The rearrangement links TRBV6-6 to TRBJ2-1, with TRBD1 identical over 7 bases. Germline V CDR1 and CDR2: MNHNY, SVGAGI (reference sequence). This CDR3 is 14 amino acids long. V was pared by 5 bases and J by 4 bases, with 5 bases of the junction left unmatched. This CDR3 is CASSRDRNYNEQFF. CDR3 DNA: TGTGCCAGCAGTCGGGACAGAAATTACAATGAGCAGTTCTTC.

The V and J genes are TRBV16 and TRBJ1-1; D unclear. The CDR3 consists of 13 residues. Trimming removed 2 bases from V and 0 bases from J, with 4 bases in between. Germline V gene sequence: CDR1 KGHSY, CDR2 FQNENV. The CDR3 bases are TGTGCCAGCAGCCAAATGGTGAACACTGAAGCTTTCTTT. This encodes CASSQMVNTEAFF.

The gene calls are TRBV4-1 and TRBJ2-7; D might be TRBD1 (5 bases). This CDR3 has 14 amino acids. With 2 bases removed from V and 0 bases from J, the gap between germline ends came to 8 bases. Germline CDR1 and CDR2: MGHRA and YSYEKL. CDR3 sequence reads: CASSQFQGSYEQYF. The CDR3 nucleotides read TGCGCCAGCAGCCAATTCCAGGGCTCCTACGAGCAGTACTTC.

V gene TRBV27 combines with J gene TRBJ1-2; the D is unclear. The CDR3 is made up of 13 amino acids. The germline V and J ends were trimmed by 3 bases and 4 bases, with 9 bases remaining between them. Germline V CDR1 and CDR2: MNHEY, SMNVEV (reference sequence). In nucleotides, the CDR3 is TGTGCCAGCAGTTTGGGCGCCGGCTATGGCTACACCTTC. Protein sequence: CASSLGAGYGYTF.

This clone was observed once. This rearrangement joins TRBV6-6 to TRBJ1-1; 8 nucleotides align to TRBD1. The V and J ends lost 5 bases and 0 bases, in that order; junction bases with no gene match: 2. Per germline, CDR1 MNHNY and CDR2 SVGAGI (reference sequence). The length of the CDR3 is 14 residues. The CDR3 loop is CASSTDRVNTEAFF. The CDR3 DNA is TGTGCCAGCAGTACGGACAGGGTGAACACTGAAGCTTTCTTT.

The V and J genes are TRBV30 and TRBJ1-3; 7 nucleotides line up with TRBD1. With V trimmed by 5 bases and J by 0 bases, 1 base remained unmatched. Germline V gene data show CDR1 as GTSNPN and CDR2 as SVGIG (reference sequence). CDR3 size: 13 residues. The DNA of the CDR3 is TGTGCCTGGGGACAGGACTCTGGAAACACCATATATTTT. Protein: CAWGQDSGNTIYF.

The chain joins TRBV14 to TRBJ1-4; no clear D. CDR1 and CDR2 from the germline V gene are SGHDN and FVKESK. V was clipped by 6 bases and J by 0 bases, with 11 bases between them. The CDR3 consists of 15 residues. The CDR3 sequence is CASRYTGATNEKLFF. CDR3 bases: TGTGCCAGCAGATATACGGGTGCAACTAATGAAAAACTGTTTTTT.

This rearrangement joins TRBV9 to TRBJ1-4; 8 nucleotides agree with TRBD1. The ends lost 3 bases at V and 4 bases at J; junction bases unmatched: 5. This CDR3 has 15 amino acids. The V gene's germline CDR1 is SGDLS and CDR2 YYNGEE. The CDR3 DNA reads as TGTGCCAGCAGCGACGGACAGGGTGATAATGAAAAACTGTTTTTT. Amino acid sequence: CASSDGQGDNEKLFF.

The genes are TRBV7-2 and TRBJ1-2, with D hard to call. The germline V gene has CDR1 SGHTA and CDR2 FQGNSA. Trimming left V 4 bases short and J 3 bases short, with 12 bases between. The CDR3 runs 14 residues. CDR3 in DNA: TGTGCCAGCAGCTCAATTTACGCGGACTATGGCTACACCTTC. Amino acids: CASSSIYADYGYTF. Filled out from reference TRBV7-2 and TRBJ1-2, the complete variable domain reads GAGVSQSPSNKVTEKGKDVELRCDPISGHTALYWYRQSLGQGLEFLIYFQGNSAPDKSGLPSDRFSAERTGGSVSTLTIQRTQQEDSAVYLCASSSIYADYGYTFGSGTRLTVV.

The chain links TRBV19 to TRBJ1-2; possibly TRBD1 for D (5 bases). Germline CDR1 reads LNHDA; CDR2 reads SQIVND (reference sequence). The CDR3 length is 16 residues. Trimming pared 4 bases from V and 7 bases from J, leaving 22 bases between. The CDR3, as DNA: TGTGCCAGTAGTACTAAGCTGGGACGGCTACCCGGTGGCTACACCTTC. This sequence encodes CASSTKLGRLPGGYTF.

The chain couples TRBV29-1 to TRBJ1-1; D is perhaps TRBD1 (5 bases). The CDR3 is 15 residues long. Germline V gene sequence: CDR1 SQVTM, CDR2 ANQGSEA. V gave up 1 base and J gave up 3 bases, with 15 bases separating them. The CDR3 is CSVEGVRGPYTEAFF. For the CDR3, the DNA is TGCAGCGTTGAAGGTGTGAGGGGCCCTTACACTGAAGCTTTCTTT.